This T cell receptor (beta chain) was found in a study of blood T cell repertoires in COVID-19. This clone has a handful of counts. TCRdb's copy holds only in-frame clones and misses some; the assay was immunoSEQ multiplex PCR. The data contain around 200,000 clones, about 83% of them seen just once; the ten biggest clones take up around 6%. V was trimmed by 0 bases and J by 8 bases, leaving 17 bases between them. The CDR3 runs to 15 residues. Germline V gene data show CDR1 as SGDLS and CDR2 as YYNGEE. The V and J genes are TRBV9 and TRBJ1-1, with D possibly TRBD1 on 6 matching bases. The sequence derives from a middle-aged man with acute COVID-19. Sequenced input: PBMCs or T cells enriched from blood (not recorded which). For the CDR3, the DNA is TGTGCCAGCAGCGTAGATAGAGGGGGGAGGGAAGAAGCTTTCTTT. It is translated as CASSVDRGGREEAFF.